This record concerns one TCR beta chain sequence. This entry comes from a study of cytomegalovirus exposure and HLA in healthy donors. V lost 7 bases, J lost 5 bases, and 9 bases stayed unmatched. Per the germline V gene, CDR1 is SNHLY and CDR2 is FYNNEI. This CDR3 spans 14 amino acids. Both 60 Vbeta primers and 13 Jbeta primers went into the PCR. Method: immunoSEQ multiplex PCR; TCRdb's copy keeps in-frame clones and lacks some. The table records about 150,000 clones, 85% of them present only once. The rearrangement links TRBV2 to TRBJ1-2, with 8 bases lining up with TRBD1. The sequence derives from a woman between 18 and 30 years old in good health and CMV-seronegative. The sequenced material came from PBMCs. Written as DNA, the CDR3 is TGTGCCAGCAAGGGGGGCAGGGGGCGATATGGCTACACCTTC. It encodes CASKGGRGRYGYTF.